Sequencing of this TCR beta chain was carried out in a study of blood T cell repertoires in COVID-19. For the study at large: Sites in the United States, Italy and Spain provided acute and convalescent COVID-19 samples. In each case, the material was cDNA or gDNA derived from T cells, B-cell-depleted T cells, or PBMCs.

Germline V CDR1 and CDR2: MDHEN, SYDVKM. The V gene end was trimmed by 2 bases and the J gene end by 7 bases; junction bases not matched to a gene: 12. The CDR3 has 16 residues. In the original workflow: Amplification with reference gene primers provided the estimates of nucleated cell counts. Profiled with immunoSEQ multiplex PCR; TCRdb holds only in-frame clones, not every one. That table gives V, J and clone size, and the DNA gave D and trimming. The data show about 43,000 clones, with about 87% seen just once and 4.7% held by the top ten. The rearrangement joins TRBV28 to TRBJ2-3; 7 nucleotides match TRBD1. This TCR came from a human donor in a cohort sampled during active COVID-19. Input material: peripheral blood. CDR3 loop: CASSLPPRQGINTQYF. DNA of the CDR3: TGTGCCAGCAGTTTACCTCCTAGACAGGGAATCAATACGCAGTATTTT.